This TCR beta chain was identified in a study of blood T cell repertoires in COVID-19. At the level of the study: Sample material is recorded as cDNA or gDNA derived from T cells, B-cell-depleted T cells, or PBMCs.

In the original analysis: It was from reference gene primer amplification that nucleated cell counts were estimated. Method: immunoSEQ multiplex PCR; TCRdb's copy keeps in-frame clones and lacks some. V and J calls and clone size follow that table, whereas D and trimming were derived from the DNA. The sample shows 75,000 to 100,000 clones, roughly 87% of them seen only once. Germline CDR1 reads MNHNS; CDR2 reads SASEGT. This CDR3 region has 13 residues. V was trimmed by 3 bases and J by 4 bases, leaving 7 bases between them. The receptor's source is a woman of 80 years or more with acute or convalescent COVID-19. The sample taken for sequencing was peripheral blood. V gene TRBV6-1 combines with J gene TRBJ1-5; TRBD1 is a possible D gene (6 bases). DNA of the CDR3: TGTGCCAGCAGTGAGCAGGGGAATCAGCCCCAGCATTTT. Protein sequence: CASSEQGNQPQHF.